This entry lists 24 T cell receptor beta chains sequenced from one sample in a study of control samples from healthy donors and cancer patients. Measured with immunoSEQ multiplex PCR; TCRdb has only the in-frame clones, and not every one. Here the sample spans approximately 79,000 clones, roughly 90% being singletons. The sequenced material came from blood. All receptors derive from a man aged 50-60 years in good health.

The chain couples TRBV6-5 to TRBJ1-2; D unresolved. Germline loops: CDR1 MNHEY, CDR2 SVGAGI. The CDR3 length is 12 residues. Trimming removed 2 bases at V and 6 bases at J, with 7 bases between. Here the CDR3 reads CASSYEGDGYTF. The CDR3 nucleotides are TGTGCCAGCAGTTACGAAGGAGATGGCTACACCTTC.

The chain links TRBV7-2 to TRBJ2-1, with D possibly matching TRBD2 (6 bases). This CDR3 comprises 16 residues. Germline CDR1 reads SGHTA; CDR2 reads FQGNSA. Trimming cost V 2 bases and J 7 bases, with 18 bases left between them. DNA for the CDR3: TGTGCCAGCAGCTTACACGATATAACTAGCATGAATGAGCAGTTCTTC. It yields the protein CASSLHDITSMNEQFF.

The CDR3 loop reads CATSEAGRGEQYF. The CDR3, as DNA: TGTGCCACCAGTGAGGCTGGGCGCGGCGAGCAGTACTTC. The gene calls are TRBV24-1 and TRBJ2-7; D remains ambiguous. Germline V gene lookup returns CDR1 KGHDR and CDR2 SFDVKD. The CDR3 extends over 13 amino acids. Trimming took off 4 bases at V and 6 bases at J, with 12 bases between the two ends.

The rearrangement joins TRBV6-5 to TRBJ1-6, with 7 bases matching TRBD1. This CDR3 comprises 14 residues. Germline CDR1 reads MNHEY; CDR2 reads SVGAGI. The ends lost 4 bases at V and 5 bases at J; junction bases unmatched: 2. The CDR3 reads CASSLTGDNSPLHF. DNA for the CDR3: TGTGCCAGCAGTTTAACAGGGGATAATTCACCCCTCCACTTT.

The rearrangement joins TRBV5-5 to TRBJ1-1; D gene ambiguous. The V end lost 1 base, the J end lost 5 bases, and 12 bases lay between the germline ends. The CDR3 totals 14 residues. Germline CDR1 reads SGHKS; CDR2 reads YYEKEE (reference sequence). The CDR3 here is CASSLFTIVTEAFF. CDR3 nucleotide sequence: TGTGCCAGCAGCTTGTTTACGATAGTTACTGAAGCTTTCTTT. The whole variable domain, filled in from reference TRBV5-5 and TRBJ1-1, reads DAGVTQSPTHLIKTRGQQVTLRCSPISGHKSVSWYQQVLGQGPQFIFQYYEKEERGRGNFPDRFSARQFPNYSSELNVNALLLGDSALYLCASSLFTIVTEAFFGQGTRLTVV.

This chain links TRBV11-2 with TRBJ1-1; tentative D call: TRBD1 (5 bases). CDR3 length: 14 residues. Germline CDR1 is SGHAT and CDR2 is FQNNGV. Trimming left V 3 bases short and J 1 base short, with 9 bases between. CDR3 residues: CASSFEGRNTEAFF. CDR3 sequence (DNA): TGTGCCAGCAGCTTCGAGGGGCGGAACACTGAAGCTTTCTTT.

This sequence joins TRBV7-9 and TRBJ1-5, with TRBD1 matching 7 bases. This CDR3 region has 16 residues. The germline gives CDR1 SEHNR, CDR2 FQNEAQ (reference sequence). V lost 1 base, J lost 6 bases, and 9 bases stayed unmatched. In DNA form, the CDR3 reads TGTGCCAGCAGCTTAGGGGATACAGGGGTGGGTCAGCCCCAGCATTTT. It is translated as CASSLGDTGVGQPQHF.

A word on this clone: At one end, the junction sequence differs from germline, possibly due to a read error. The J gene is TRBJ2-5, the V gene TRBV7-3, with D perhaps given as TRBD1 or TRBD2 (6 bases each). Per germline, CDR1 SGHTA and CDR2 FQGTGA. CDR3 length: 15 amino acids. The CDR3 region is CASNLRGGIVETQYF. The CDR3 DNA is TGTGCCAGCAACTTAAGAGGGGGGATTGTAGAGACCCAGTACTTC.

This clone has only a few counts. The V gene is TRBV2, the J gene TRBJ1-4; perhaps TRBD1 as D (5 bases). Germline assignment: CDR1 SNHLY and CDR2 FYNNEI. The CDR3 has 14 residues. V lost 7 bases and J lost 7, with 16 bases in between. Written as DNA, the CDR3 is TGTGCCAGCATACCAGGGCTTCATCCTGAAAAACTGTTTTTT. Its protein is CASIPGLHPEKLFF.

CDR3 sequence (DNA): TGTGCCAGCAGTGAGGGACACATTTTGGAAGCTTTCTTT. Protein product: CASSEGHILEAFF. The rearrangement links TRBV2 to TRBJ1-1; possibly TRBD1 for D (6 bases). The germline gives CDR1 SNHLY, CDR2 FYNNEI. This CDR3 has 13 residues. Trimming took off 3 bases at V and 8 bases at J, with 13 bases between the two ends.

This chain links TRBV6-5 with TRBJ1-5, with D maybe TRBD1 (5 bases). The CDR3 totals 13 residues. From germline, CDR1 is MNHEY and CDR2 SVGAGI. V dropped 0 bases and J dropped 7 bases, with 7 bases sitting between them. In DNA form, the CDR3 reads TGTGCCAGCAGTTACTCCAGGGTGCAGCCCCAGCATTTT. Its protein is CASSYSRVQPQHF.

The J gene is TRBJ2-1, the V gene TRBV29-1; 13 nucleotides agree with TRBD2. The germline V gene has CDR1 SQVTM and CDR2 ANQGSEA. CDR3 length: 13 amino acids. Trimming removed 8 bases from V and 5 bases from J; junction bases left unmatched: 3. CDR3 DNA sequence: TGCAGCCTTGGACTAGCGGGGGACAATGAGCAGTTCTTC. It is translated as CSLGLAGDNEQFF.

The chain joins TRBV12-5 to TRBJ2-5; D gene uncertain. Per the germline V gene, CDR1 is LGHNT and CDR2 is FRNRAP. V gave up 0 bases and J gave up 7 bases, with 15 bases separating them. There are 15 residues in the CDR3. CDR3 loop: CASGLVLPGSGTQYF. CDR3 DNA: TGTGCTAGTGGTTTGGTACTACCGGGTTCGGGGACCCAGTACTTC.

V gene TRBV6-5 combines with J gene TRBJ1-1; no clear D gene. CDR3 length: 14 amino acids. Trimming removed 8 bases at V and 0 bases at J, with 13 bases between. Germline assignment: CDR1 MNHEY and CDR2 SVGAGI. DNA for the CDR3: TGTGCCAGCCGACGACTGTCCATGAACACTGAAGCTTTCTTT. This codes for CASRRLSMNTEAFF.

This rearrangement joins TRBV10-3 to TRBJ1-6; no clear D. This CDR3 is 13 amino acids long. Germline values: CDR1 ENHRY, CDR2 SYGVKD. Trimming cost V 2 bases and J 7 bases, with 6 bases left between them. CDR3 sequence: CAISEDKNSPLHF. CDR3 coding DNA: TGTGCCATCAGTGAGGACAAGAATTCACCCCTCCACTTT.

V usage is TRBV6-4 and J usage is TRBJ1-4; D is undetermined. In germline, CDR1 is MRHNA, CDR2 SNTAGT. The CDR3 runs to 15 residues. Trimming removed 0 bases from V and 8 bases from J, with 13 bases in between. CDR3: CASSDSGLSGEKLFF. The CDR3, as DNA: TGTGCCAGCAGTGACTCGGGTCTGTCGGGCGAAAAACTGTTTTTT.

V and J are TRBV18 and TRBJ1-5; D is unresolved. V was pared by 3 bases and J by 9 bases, with 12 bases between. This CDR3 has 13 amino acids. The germline V gene has CDR1 KGHSH and CDR2 LQKENI. The CDR3 loop reads CASSPLETGPQHF. The DNA for the CDR3 is TGTGCCAGCTCACCCCTCGAGACGGGGCCCCAGCATTTT.

The CDR3 protein is CASSRQGIASYEQYF. For the CDR3, the DNA is TGTGCCAGCAGTAGACAGGGAATAGCGTCCTACGAGCAGTACTTC. The J gene is TRBJ2-7, the V gene TRBV6-6; TRBD1 matches 7 bases. The CDR3 covers 15 residues. V dropped 5 bases and J dropped 1; count of bases not matched to a gene: 8. CDR1 and CDR2 (germline): MNHNY, SVGAGI (reference sequence).

The V and J genes are TRBV4-2 and TRBJ2-7, with 10 bases lining up with TRBD1. This CDR3 is built from 15 residues. The germline V gene has CDR1 LGHNA and CDR2 YNFKEQ. Trimming took 5 bases from V and 5 from J; bases not matched to a gene: 9. CDR3 amino acids: CASSVAGTGEDEQYF. The CDR3 DNA sequence: TGTGCCAGCAGCGTTGCTGGGACAGGGGAAGACGAGCAGTACTTC.

The chain joins TRBV18 to TRBJ1-1; D ambiguous. Trimming pared 4 bases from V and 6 bases from J, leaving 9 bases between. The CDR3 has 12 amino acids. Germline V gives CDR1 KGHSH, CDR2 LQKENI. Here the CDR3 DNA reads TGTGCCAGCTCACTTTCAGGCGCTGAAGCTTTCTTT. It is translated as CASSLSGAEAFF.

The chain couples TRBV18 to TRBJ1-5; D ambiguous. The V end was cut by 4 bases, the J end by 3 bases, with 10 bases between. Germline-derived CDR1 and CDR2 are KGHSH and LQKENI. The CDR3 loop spans 14 amino acids. The CDR3 region has the DNA TGTGCCAGCTCACAGGAATCCACCAATCAGCCCCAGCATTTT. This encodes CASSQESTNQPQHF.

This sequence joins TRBV5-1 and TRBJ2-3; 13 nucleotides align to TRBD2. V trimming: 0 bases; J trimming: 3 bases; junction bases outside the gene matches: 1. CDR1 and CDR2 from the germline V gene are SGHRS and YFSETQ. The CDR3 consists of 16 residues. Here the CDR3 DNA reads TGCGCCAGCAGCTTGGGACTAGCGGGGGGTACAGATACGCAGTATTTT. Translated, it gives CASSLGLAGGTDTQYF.

The genes are TRBV2 and TRBJ2-1; tentatively, D is TRBD1 (6 bases). In germline, CDR1 is SNHLY, CDR2 FYNNEI. The CDR3 has 13 residues. V was cut by 7 bases and J by 10 bases, with 17 bases left in between. CDR3 sequence reads: CASTLPRGGEQFF. In nucleotides, the CDR3 is TGTGCCAGCACCCTTCCCAGGGGCGGGGAGCAGTTCTTC.

This clone showed up just a few times. The chain combines TRBV2 with TRBJ1-2; no reliable D call. The CDR3 is 16 amino acids. V was cut by 3 bases and J by 6 bases, with 20 bases left in between. Germline V CDR1 and CDR2: SNHLY, FYNNEI. In nucleotides, the CDR3 is TGTGCCAGCAGTGAGTTTCAGGCGTTAATAACAGATGGCTACACCTTC. Its translation: CASSEFQALITDGYTF.